The clone carrying this TCR beta chain was picked up a small number of times. TCRdb re-called the RACE reads through MiXCR, storing one row per CDR3 protein. The sample consists of approximately 340,000 distinct CDR3 sequences, around 7% of them appearing once. This entry comes from a study of human T cells and chemical hapten exposure. CDR1 and CDR2 (germline): MNHNS, SASEGT. The CDR3 length is 13 residues. Trimming at V came to 10 bases and at J to 3 bases, leaving 7 bases not matched to a gene. As to time point: patch test 1, 2 weeks after DPC sensitization. Indicated treatment: therapeutic diphenylcyclopropenone sensitization with weekly scalp DPC.

The chain has TRBV6-1 and TRBJ2-3; 7 nucleotides match TRBD2. The sequence was obtained from a woman younger than 35 with alopecia areata. Some clones in this sample may be carry-over from other donors' samples. The sample was whole blood, taken in connection with sensitization to the hapten diphenylcyclopropenone (DPC). The CDR3 DNA sequence: TGTGCCACCCTCCCGGGGGGAACAGATACGCAGTATTTT. Protein sequence: CATLPGGTDTQYF.